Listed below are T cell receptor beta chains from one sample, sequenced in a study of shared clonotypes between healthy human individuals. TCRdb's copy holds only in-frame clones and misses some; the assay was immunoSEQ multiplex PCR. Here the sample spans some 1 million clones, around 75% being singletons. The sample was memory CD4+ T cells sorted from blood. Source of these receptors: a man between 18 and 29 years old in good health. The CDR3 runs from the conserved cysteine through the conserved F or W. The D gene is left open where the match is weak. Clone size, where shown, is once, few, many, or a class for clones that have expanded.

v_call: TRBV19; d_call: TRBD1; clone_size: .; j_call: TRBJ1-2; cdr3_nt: TGTGCCAGTAGTATTGGGACAGGGGGCCACTATGGCTACACCTTC; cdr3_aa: CASSIGTGGHYGYTF
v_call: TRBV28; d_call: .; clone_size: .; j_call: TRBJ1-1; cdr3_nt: TGTGCCAGCAGTTTAGGGGGCGCAGTGGCTGAAGCTTTCTTT; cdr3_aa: CASSLGGAVAEAFF
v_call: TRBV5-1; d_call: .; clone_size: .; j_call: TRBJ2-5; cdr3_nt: TGCGCCAGCAGCTTGGTTGGAGGGGGCGCGGGGAATAAAGAGACCCAGTACTTC; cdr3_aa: CASSLVGGGAGNKETQYF
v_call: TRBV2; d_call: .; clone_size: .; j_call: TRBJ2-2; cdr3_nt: TGTGCCAGCAGTGAAGTAAGCTCCCCCGGGGAGCTGTTTTTT; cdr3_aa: CASSEVSSPGELFF
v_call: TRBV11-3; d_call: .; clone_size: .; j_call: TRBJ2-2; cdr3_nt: TGTGCCAGCAGCTTAGATGGAGCCGGGGAGCTGTTTTTT; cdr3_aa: CASSLDGAGELFF
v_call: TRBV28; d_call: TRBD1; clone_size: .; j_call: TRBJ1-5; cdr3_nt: TGTGCCAGCAGAGCGGGGACAGCTGGCAATCAGCCCCAGCATTTT; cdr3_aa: CASRAGTAGNQPQHF
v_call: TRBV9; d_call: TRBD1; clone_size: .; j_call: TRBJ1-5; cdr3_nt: TGTGCCAGCAGCCCGGGACAGGGCCGTAGCAATCAGCCCCAGCATTTT; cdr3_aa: CASSPGQGRSNQPQHF
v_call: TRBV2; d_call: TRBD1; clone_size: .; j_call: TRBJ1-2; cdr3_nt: TGTGCCAGCAGTGAAGACAGGGGCCTCTATGGCTACACCTTC; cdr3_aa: CASSEDRGLYGYTF
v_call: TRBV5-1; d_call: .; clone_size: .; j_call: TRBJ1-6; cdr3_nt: TGCGCCAGCAGCCCCGTTGGGTCAGCAGATAATTCACCCCTCCACTTT; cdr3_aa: CASSPVGSADNSPLHF
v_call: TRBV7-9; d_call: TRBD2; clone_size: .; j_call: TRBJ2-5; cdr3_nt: TGTGCCACCAAAGCGGGAGAAGAGACCCAGTACTTC; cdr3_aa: CATKAGEETQYF
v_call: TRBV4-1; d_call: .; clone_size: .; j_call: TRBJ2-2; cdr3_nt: TGCGCCAGCAGCCAAGAAGTCCAGGGCTTTGCCACCGGGGAGCTGTTTTTT; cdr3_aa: CASSQEVQGFATGELFF
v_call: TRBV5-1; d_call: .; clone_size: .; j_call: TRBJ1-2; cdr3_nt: TGCGCCAGCAAAGGAGAAGGGCTTAGTTACTATGGCTACACCTTC; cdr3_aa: CASKGEGLSYYGYTF
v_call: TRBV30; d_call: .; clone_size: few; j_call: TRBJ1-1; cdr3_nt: TGTGCCTGGAGCCAGGACCCGAACACTGAAGCTTTCTTT; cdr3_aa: CAWSQDPNTEAFF
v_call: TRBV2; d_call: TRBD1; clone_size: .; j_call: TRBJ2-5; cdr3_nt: TGTGCCAGCGCCGCTCGGGACAGGGCTGAAGAGACCCAGTACTTC; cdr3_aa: CASAARDRAEETQYF
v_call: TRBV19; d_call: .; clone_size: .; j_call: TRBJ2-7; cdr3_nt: TGTGCCAGTAGTATCACAGGGCCGAACTACGAGCAGTACTTC; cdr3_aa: CASSITGPNYEQYF
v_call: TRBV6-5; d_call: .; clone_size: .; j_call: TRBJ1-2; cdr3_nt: TGTGCCAGCAGTTACGAGTACGGGGATGGCTACACCTTC; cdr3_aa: CASSYEYGDGYTF
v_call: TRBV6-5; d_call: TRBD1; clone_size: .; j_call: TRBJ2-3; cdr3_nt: TGTGCCAGCAGTTCTAGAGGACAGGGGGCTTCAGATACGCAGTATTTT; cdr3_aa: CASSSRGQGASDTQYF
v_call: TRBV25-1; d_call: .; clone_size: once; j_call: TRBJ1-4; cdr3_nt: TGTGCCAGCAGTGAATTCGGGCGGTCGGATGAAAAACTGTTTTTT; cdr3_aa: CASSEFGRSDEKLFF
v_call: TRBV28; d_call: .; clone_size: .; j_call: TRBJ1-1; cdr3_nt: TGTGCCAGCAGCTCGGACGGGGCGGAAGCTTTCTTT; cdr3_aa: CASSSDGAEAFF
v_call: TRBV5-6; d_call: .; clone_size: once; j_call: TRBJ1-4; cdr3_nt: TGTGCCAGCAGTCCCGGGCTCGGGAGATCTGCAACTAATGAAAAACTGTTTTTT; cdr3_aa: CASSPGLGRSATNEKLFF
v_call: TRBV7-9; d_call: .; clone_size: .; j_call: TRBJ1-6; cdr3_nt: TGTGCCGCTCCTAATAATTCACCCCTCCACTTT; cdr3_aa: CAAPNNSPLHF
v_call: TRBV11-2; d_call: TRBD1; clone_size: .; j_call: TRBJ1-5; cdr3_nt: TGTGCCAGCAGCCGGACAGGGGGCAGCAATCAGCCCCAGCATTTT; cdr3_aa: CASSRTGGSNQPQHF
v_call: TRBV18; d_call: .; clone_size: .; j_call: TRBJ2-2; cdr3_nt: TGTGCCAGCTCACCCCCTTTGAACACCGGGGAGCTGTTTTTT; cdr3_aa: CASSPPLNTGELFF
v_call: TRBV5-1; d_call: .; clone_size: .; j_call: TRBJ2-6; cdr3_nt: TGCGCCAGCAGCTTGGGGAGGGCTTCTGGGGCCAACGTCCTGACTTTC; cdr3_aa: CASSLGRASGANVLTF
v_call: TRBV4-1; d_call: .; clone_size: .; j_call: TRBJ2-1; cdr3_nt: TGCGCCAGCAGCCAATATCCGAGTATCGGGGAGCAGTTCTTC; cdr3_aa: CASSQYPSIGEQFF
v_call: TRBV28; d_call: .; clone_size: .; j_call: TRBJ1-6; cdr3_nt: TGTGCCAGCAGTCCCACGGGTCTTCTCAAGAGCTCCTATAATTCACCCCTCCACTTT; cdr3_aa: CASSPTGLLKSSYNSPLHF
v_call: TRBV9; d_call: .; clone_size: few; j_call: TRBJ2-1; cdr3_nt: TGTGCCAGCAGCTTTCGACAGAGCTCCTACAATGAGCAGTTCTTC; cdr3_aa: CASSFRQSSYNEQFF
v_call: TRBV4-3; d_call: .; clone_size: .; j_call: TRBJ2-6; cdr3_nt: TGCGCCAGCAGCCCAAGGACAGCGACCAACGTCCTGACTTTC; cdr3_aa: CASSPRTATNVLTF
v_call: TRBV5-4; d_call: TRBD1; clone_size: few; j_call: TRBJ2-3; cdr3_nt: TGTGCCAGCAGCTCAGCTCCCGGGACAGGCACAGATACGCAGTATTTT; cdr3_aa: CASSSAPGTGTDTQYF
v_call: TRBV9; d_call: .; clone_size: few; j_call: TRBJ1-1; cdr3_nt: TGTGCCAGCAGCCCTCAAGTTGACGGCACTGAAGCTTTCTTT; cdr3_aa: CASSPQVDGTEAFF
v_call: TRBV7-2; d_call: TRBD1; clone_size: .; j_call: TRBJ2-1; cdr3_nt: TGTGCCAGTTGCAATACAGGGGGCTACAATGAGCAGTTCTTC; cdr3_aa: CASCNTGGYNEQFF
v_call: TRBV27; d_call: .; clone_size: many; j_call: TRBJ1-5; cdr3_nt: TGTGCCAGCAGTTCAGGGGCCTTTAGCAATCAGCCCCAGCATTTT; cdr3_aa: CASSSGAFSNQPQHF
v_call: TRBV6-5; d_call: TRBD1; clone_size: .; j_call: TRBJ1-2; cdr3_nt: TGTGCCAGCAGTTCAGGACAGGGCAACGGCTATGGCTACACCTTC; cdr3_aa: CASSSGQGNGYGYTF
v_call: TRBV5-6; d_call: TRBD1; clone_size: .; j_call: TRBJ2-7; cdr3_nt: TGTGCCAGCAGCCCCGGGACAGGGGATTACTACGAGCAGTACTTC; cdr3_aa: CASSPGTGDYYEQYF
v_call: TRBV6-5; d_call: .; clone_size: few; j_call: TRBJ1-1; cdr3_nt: TGTGCCAGCAGTTACGAACGACAGACGAACACTGAAGCTTTCTTT; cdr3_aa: CASSYERQTNTEAFF
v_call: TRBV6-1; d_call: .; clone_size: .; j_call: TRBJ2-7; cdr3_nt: TGTGCCAGCAGTGAAGAGGCGACATCGTCCGAGCAGTACTTC; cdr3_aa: CASSEEATSSEQYF
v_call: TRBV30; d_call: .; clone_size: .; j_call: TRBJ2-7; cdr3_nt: TGTGCCTGGAGTTCGTTTCTAGGGCAGTACTTC; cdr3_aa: CAWSSFLGQYF
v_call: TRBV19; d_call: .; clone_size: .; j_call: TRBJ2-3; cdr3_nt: TGTGCCAGTAGTACTGGAACAGATACGCAGTATTTT; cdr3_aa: CASSTGTDTQYF
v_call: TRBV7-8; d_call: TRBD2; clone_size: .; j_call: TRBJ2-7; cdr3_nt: TGTGCCAGCAGCAAAGGACTAGCGGGGACCTACGAGCAGTACTTC; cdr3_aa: CASSKGLAGTYEQYF
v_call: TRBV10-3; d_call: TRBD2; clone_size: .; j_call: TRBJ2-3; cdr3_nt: TGTGCCATCAGTTCTAGCGGGGGGACAGATACGCAGTATTTT; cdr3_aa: CAISSSGGTDTQYF
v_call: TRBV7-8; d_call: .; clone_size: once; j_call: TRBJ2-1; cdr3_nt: TGTGCCAGCGCCTGGGGGCGTAACAACAATGAGCAGTTCTTC; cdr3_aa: CASAWGRNNNEQFF
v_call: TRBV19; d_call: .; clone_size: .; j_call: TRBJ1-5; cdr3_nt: TGTGCCACCCGGGAGGTGGGGAATCAGCCCCAGCATTTT; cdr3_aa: CATREVGNQPQHF
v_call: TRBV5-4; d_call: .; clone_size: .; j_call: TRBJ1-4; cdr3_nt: TGTGCCAGCAGCTTGAGTGCCAGATTTAATGAAAAACTGTTTTTT; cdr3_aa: CASSLSARFNEKLFF
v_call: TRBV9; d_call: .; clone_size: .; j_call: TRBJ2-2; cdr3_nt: TGTGCCAGCAGCGTAGCCCCCGTGAACACCGGGGAGCTGTTTTTT; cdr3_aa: CASSVAPVNTGELFF
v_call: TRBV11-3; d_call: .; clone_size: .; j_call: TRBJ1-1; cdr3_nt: TGTGCCAGCAGCTTGGGCAGGGGGAACACTGAAGCTTTCTTT; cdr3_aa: CASSLGRGNTEAFF
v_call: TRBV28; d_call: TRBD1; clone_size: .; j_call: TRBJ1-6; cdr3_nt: TGTGCCAGCAGTAAGGGACAGATCGAAGGATCACCCCTCCACTTT; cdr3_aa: CASSKGQIEGSPLHF
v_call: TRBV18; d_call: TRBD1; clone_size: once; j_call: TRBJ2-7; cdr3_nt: TGTGCCAGCTCATCCGGGACAGGGCTCTCCGAGCAGTACTTC; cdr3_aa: CASSSGTGLSEQYF
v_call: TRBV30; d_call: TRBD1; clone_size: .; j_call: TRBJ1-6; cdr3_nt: TGTGCCTGGAGTCCCCAGGGGGTTTCACCCCTCCACTTT; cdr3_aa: CAWSPQGVSPLHF
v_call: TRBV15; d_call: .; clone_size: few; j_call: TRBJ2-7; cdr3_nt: TGTGCCACCAGCAGAGCCCTTTACTCCTACGAGCAGTACTTC; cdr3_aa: CATSRALYSYEQYF
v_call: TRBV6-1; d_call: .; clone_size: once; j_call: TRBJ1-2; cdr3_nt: TGTGCCAGCAGTGAACCAGGGAGCGGAGTGGGCTACACCTTC; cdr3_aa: CASSEPGSGVGYTF